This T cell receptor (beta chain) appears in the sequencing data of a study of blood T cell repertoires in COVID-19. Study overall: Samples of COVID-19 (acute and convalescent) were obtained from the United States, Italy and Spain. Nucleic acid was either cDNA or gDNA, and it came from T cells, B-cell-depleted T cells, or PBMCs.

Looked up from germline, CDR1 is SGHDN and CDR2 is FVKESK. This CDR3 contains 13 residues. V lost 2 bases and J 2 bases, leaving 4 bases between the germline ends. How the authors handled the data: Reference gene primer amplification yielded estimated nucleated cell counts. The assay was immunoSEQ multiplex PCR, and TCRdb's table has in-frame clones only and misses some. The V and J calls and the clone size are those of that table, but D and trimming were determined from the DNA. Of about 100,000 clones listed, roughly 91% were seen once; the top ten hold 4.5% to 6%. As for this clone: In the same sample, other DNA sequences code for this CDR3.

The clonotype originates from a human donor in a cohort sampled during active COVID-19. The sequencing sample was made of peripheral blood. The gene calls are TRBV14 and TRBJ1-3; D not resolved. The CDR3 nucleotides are TGTGCCAGCAGCCAAATTACTGGAAACACCATATATTTT. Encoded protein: CASSQITGNTIYF. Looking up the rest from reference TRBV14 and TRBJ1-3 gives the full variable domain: EAGVTQFPSHSVIEKGQTVTLRCDPISGHDNLYWYRRVMGKEIKFLLHFVKESKQDESGMPNNRFLAERTGGTYSTLKVQPAELEDSGVYFCASSQITGNTIYFGEGSWLTVV.